The clone carrying this T cell receptor (beta chain) has a handful of counts. The PCR employed 60 Vbeta primers together with 13 Jbeta primers. Generated by immunoSEQ multiplex PCR, the TCRdb table keeps only in-frame clones and is missing some. The data show about 140,000 clones, approximately 80% seen once. The germline V and J ends were trimmed by 1 base and 12 bases, with 7 bases remaining between them. The CDR3 is 10 residues long. Germline CDR1 reads SGHNT; CDR2 reads YENEEA. These data belong to a study of cytomegalovirus exposure and HLA in healthy donors. Study in general: Within an early data release were 80 million to 90 million unique TCRs drawn from HLA-typed donors.

Despite likely unrecorded immune exposures, the donors were nominally healthy at the time of sampling. The V and J genes are TRBV11-3 and TRBJ2-7; D unresolved. Sequenced sample: PBMCs. This sequence was found in a middle-aged man in good health and CMV-seronegative. CDR3 coding DNA: TGTGCCAGCAGCTTAGGGGCTGGGTACTTC. It encodes CASSLGAGYF.